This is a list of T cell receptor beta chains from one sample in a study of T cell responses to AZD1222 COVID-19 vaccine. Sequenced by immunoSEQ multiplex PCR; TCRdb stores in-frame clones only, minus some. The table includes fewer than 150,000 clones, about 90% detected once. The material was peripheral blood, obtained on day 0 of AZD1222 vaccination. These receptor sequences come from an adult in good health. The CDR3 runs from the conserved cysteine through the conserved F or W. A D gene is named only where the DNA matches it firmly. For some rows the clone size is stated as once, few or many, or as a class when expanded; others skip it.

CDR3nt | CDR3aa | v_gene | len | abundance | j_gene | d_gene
TGTGCCAGCAGCTTGGAGTTTTGCAATGAGCAGTTCTTC | CASSLEFCNEQFF | TRBV3-1/TRBV3-2 | 13 | - | TRBJ2-1 | -
TGTGCCAGTAGTGCGGGACGGAAGAATTCACCCCTCCACTTT | CASSAGRKNSPLHF | TRBV19 | 14 | - | TRBJ1-6 | -
TGTGCCAGCAGCTTCTCCGGGGCCGAGCAGTACTTC | CASSFSGAEQYF | TRBV7-3 | 12 | - | TRBJ2-7 | -
TGTGCCAGCACAACCCCGACTGGCGAGCAGTACTTC | CASTTPTGEQYF | TRBV6-1 | 12 | - | TRBJ2-7 | -
TGTGCCAGCAGCTATGGGACAGGGGATTCACCCCTCCACTTT | CASSYGTGDSPLHF | TRBV7-9 | 14 | - | TRBJ1-6 | TRBD1
TGTGCCAGCAGTGAATATGGGTTCGAGGGAGAGAGGGAGCAGTACTTC | CASSEYGFEGEREQYF | TRBV25-1 | 16 | - | TRBJ2-7 | -
TGTGCCAGCAGCCAAGATAACGCGGGGGGGCTCGAGCAGTTCTTC | CASSQDNAGGLEQFF | TRBV3-1/TRBV3-2 | 15 | - | TRBJ2-1 | TRBD2
TGCAGCGTTGAGGGACAGGGACAAGAGACCCAGTACTTC | CSVEGQGQETQYF | TRBV29-1 | 13 | - | TRBJ2-5 | TRBD1
TGTGCCTGGAAACAGGGAAACACTGAAGCTTTCTTT | CAWKQGNTEAFF | TRBV30 | 12 | once | TRBJ1-1 | -
TGTGCCAGCAGCTCATCGAACTATGGCTACACCTTC | CASSSSNYGYTF | TRBV5-6 | 12 | - | TRBJ1-2 | -
TGTGCCAGCAGCTCTAGACAGGGTGCCTACGAGCAGTACTTC | CASSSRQGAYEQYF | TRBV11-3 | 14 | few | TRBJ2-7 | TRBD1
TGTGCCAGCAGCTTACTAGCGGGGGCGACCTACAATGAGCAGTTCTTC | CASSLLAGATYNEQFF | TRBV7-3 | 16 | - | TRBJ2-1 | TRBD2
TGTGGTGGCAGGCAGTACGAGCAGTACTTC | CGGRQYEQYF | TRBV3-1/TRBV3-2 | 10 | - | TRBJ2-7 | -
TGTGCCAGCAGTTACGCAGGGTCCCTCTCTGGCTACACCTTC | CASSYAGSLSGYTF | TRBV6-2/TRBV6-3 | 14 | once | TRBJ1-2 | -
TGTGCCAGCAGCCCCTCGGGGGGGGGATCCTACGAGCAGTACTTC | CASSPSGGGSYEQYF | TRBV7-6 | 15 | once | TRBJ2-7 | TRBD2
TGTGCCAGCAGCACGTACTCAGAGGGCTCGAGCGAGCAGTACTTC | CASSTYSEGSSEQYF | TRBV13 | 15 | - | TRBJ2-7 | -
TGTGCCAGCAGCTTCGGACCTTACAATGAGCAGTTCTTC | CASSFGPYNEQFF | TRBV7-9 | 13 | - | TRBJ2-1 | -
TGTGCCAGCAGCTTTCAGGGGACTATCGGGGAGCTGTTTTTT | CASSFQGTIGELFF | TRBV7-2 | 14 | - | TRBJ2-2 | -
TGTGCCAGTAGTGATGGGGGCAGGGCGCGTGGCTACACCTTC | CASSDGGRARGYTF | TRBV19 | 14 | - | TRBJ1-2 | -
TGTGCCAGCATGGAGACAGGGAATGGCTACACCTTC | CASMETGNGYTF | TRBV7-9 | 12 | - | TRBJ1-2 | TRBD1
TGTGCCAGCAACGACCGGGACAGGGGGTTCTATAGCAATCAGCCCCAGCATTTT | CASNDRDRGFYSNQPQHF | TRBV21-1 | 18 | - | TRBJ1-5 | -
TGTGCCAGCAGCTCCACAGGGGGATATCCCTACGAGCAGTACTTC | CASSSTGGYPYEQYF | TRBV11-3 | 15 | - | TRBJ2-7 | TRBD1
TGTGCCAGCAGCGTTTTTGGGGAGAGCACAGATACGCAGTATTTT | CASSVFGESTDTQYF | TRBV7-8 | 15 | - | TRBJ2-3 | -
TGTGCCAGCAGTGTACCGGGACAGGGAATAATTAGCAATCAGCCCCAGCATTTT | CASSVPGQGIISNQPQHF | TRBV6-1 | 18 | - | TRBJ1-5 | TRBD1
TGTGCCAGCAGTAACACCCCGGGACAGGGCCGCGACGAGCAGTACTTC | CASSNTPGQGRDEQYF | TRBV6-2/TRBV6-3 | 16 | few | TRBJ2-7 | TRBD1
TGTGCCAGCAGCCAGGGAGGGAAAAACACAGATACGCAGTATTTT | CASSQGGKNTDTQYF | TRBV5-4 | 15 | few | TRBJ2-3 | TRBD2
TGTGCCAGCAGCCCCTTCCACTCGGGGGTCTCCGAGACCCAGTACTTC | CASSPFHSGVSETQYF | TRBV3-1/TRBV3-2 | 16 | - | TRBJ2-5 | -
TGTGCCACCACCCTCGAGGGAGGGCACGAGCAGTACTTC | CATTLEGGHEQYF | TRBV2 | 13 | - | TRBJ2-7 | TRBD2
TGTGCCAGCAGCCAAAGGGGAATCGGATTGAACACTGAAGCTTTCTTT | CASSQRGIGLNTEAFF | TRBV14 | 16 | - | TRBJ1-1 | -
TGTGCCAGCAGTCAGGGGGATCAGCCCCAGCATTTT | CASSQGDQPQHF | TRBV6-6 | 12 | - | TRBJ1-5 | TRBD1
TGTGCCAGCAGCTTTAACGCGGTGTGGGAGCAGTACTTC | CASSFNAVWEQYF | TRBV11-3 | 13 | - | TRBJ2-7 | -
TGTGCCAGCCTAGCGGGAGTTGCCGGGGAGCTGTTTTTT | CASLAGVAGELFF | TRBV2 | 13 | - | TRBJ2-2 | TRBD2
TGTGCCAGCAGTTCCCCTACAGGGGCCTATGGGGAAAAACTGTTTTTT | CASSSPTGAYGEKLFF | TRBV28 | 16 | - | TRBJ1-4 | TRBD1
TGTGCCAGCGGTCCGGGGACGAACACCGGGGAGCTGTTTTTT | CASGPGTNTGELFF | TRBV7-3 | 14 | - | TRBJ2-2 | -
TGTGCCAGCAGCCAGTCAAGGGCGGGATCCACAGATACGCAGTATTTT | CASSQSRAGSTDTQYF | TRBV28 | 16 | few | TRBJ2-3 | -
TGCAGTGCTAGAGTTGTAGACGAGCAGTACTTC | CSARVVDEQYF | TRBV20-1 | 11 | once | TRBJ2-7 | -
TGTGCCAGCAGTGGGACGAGGACCTACAATGAGCAGTTCTTC | CASSGTRTYNEQFF | TRBV9 | 14 | - | TRBJ2-1 | -